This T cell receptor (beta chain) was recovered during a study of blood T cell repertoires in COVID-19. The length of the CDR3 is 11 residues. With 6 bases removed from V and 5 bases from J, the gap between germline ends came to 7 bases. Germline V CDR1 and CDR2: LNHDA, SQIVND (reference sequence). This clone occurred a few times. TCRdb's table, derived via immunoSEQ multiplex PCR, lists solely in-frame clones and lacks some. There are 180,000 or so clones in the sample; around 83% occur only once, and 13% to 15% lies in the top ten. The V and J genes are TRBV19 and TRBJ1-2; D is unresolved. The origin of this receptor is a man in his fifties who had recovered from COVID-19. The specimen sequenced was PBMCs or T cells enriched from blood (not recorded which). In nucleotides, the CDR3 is TGTGCCAGTAGGAGCGGTTATGGCTACACCTTC. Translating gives CASRSGYGYTF.